This T cell receptor (beta chain) was sequenced for a study of control samples from healthy donors and cancer patients. The repertoire was sequenced with immunoSEQ multiplex PCR; TCRdb's copy has only in-frame clones and lacks some. The table shows 100,000 or so clones, with over 75% occurring only once. The CDR3 has 14 amino acids. Germline V gene lookup returns CDR1 SGHRS and CDR2 YFSETQ. J was trimmed by 4 bases and V by 4 bases; bases with no gene match: 6. The rearrangement uses TRBV5-1 and TRBJ2-3; 7 bases line up with TRBD2. The sequencing input was blood. This clonotype was sampled from a woman in her fifties or sixties in good health. The CDR3 is CASSPGLVADTQYF. CDR3 nucleotides: TGCGCCAGCAGCCCTGGACTAGTGGCAGATACGCAGTATTTT. Full variable domain (rest looked up from reference TRBV5-1 and TRBJ2-3): KAGVTQTPRYLIKTRGQQVTLSCSPISGHRSVSWYQQTPGQGLQFLFEYFSETQRNKGNFPGRFSGRQFSNSRSEMNVSTLELGDSALYLCASSPGLVADTQYFGPGTRLTVL.